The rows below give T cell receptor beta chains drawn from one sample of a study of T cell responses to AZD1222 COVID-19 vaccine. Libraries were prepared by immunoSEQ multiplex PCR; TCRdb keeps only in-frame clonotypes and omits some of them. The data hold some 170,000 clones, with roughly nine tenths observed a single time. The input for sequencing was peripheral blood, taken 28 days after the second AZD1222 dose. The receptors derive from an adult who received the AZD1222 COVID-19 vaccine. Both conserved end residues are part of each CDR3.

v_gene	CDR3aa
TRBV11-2	CASSLARLAGGTGELFF
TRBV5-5	CASSLDRGGSYEQYF
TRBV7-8	CASSRDSNYGYTF
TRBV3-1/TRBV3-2	CASSPRGLGNQPQHF
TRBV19	CASSPNRGGDSPLHF
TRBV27	CASSPKRGTGGMTQYF
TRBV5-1	CASSLTGSGPYNEQFF
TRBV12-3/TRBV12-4	CASRRTNEQFF
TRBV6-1	CASSEGNEPQKLFF
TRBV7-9	CASSPPRGGLAGDTQYF
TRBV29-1	CSVGRGDRTDTQYF
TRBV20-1	CSASPRGPDTGELFF
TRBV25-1	CASSVGREAFF